This passage covers 6 T cell receptor beta chains from one sample sequenced in a study of beta chain features in type 1 diabetes. What was sequenced were expressed TCRB transcripts, since all of the isolated RNA had been reverse transcribed. Clones were read by immunoSEQ multiplex PCR, and TCRdb kept only the in-frame ones, dropping some. Of about 130,000 clones listed, nearly 9.5% are singletons. Specimen: central memory CD4+ T cells from blood. The origin of the receptors is a man aged 18-30 years in good health.

The J gene is TRBJ2-2, the V gene TRBV30; 7 bases agree with TRBD2. Germline assignment: CDR1 GTSNPN and CDR2 SVGIG (reference sequence). The CDR3 has 16 amino acids. Germline trimming cut 3 bases from V and 1 base from J; bases unmatched to any gene: 8. The CDR3 coding sequence is TGTGCCTGGAGACCAAGGGGAGGGTGGAACACCGGGGAGCTGTTTTTT. Amino acid sequence: CAWRPRGGWNTGELFF. Using reference TRBV30 and TRBJ2-2 for the parts outside the CDR3, the full variable domain is SQTIHQWPATLVQPVGSPLSLECTVEGTSNPNLYWYRQAAGRGLQLLFYSVGIGQISSEVPQNLSASRPQDRQFILSSKKLLLSDSGFYLCAWRPRGGWNTGELFFGEGSRLTVL.

This chain connects TRBV5-4 to TRBJ1-2, with 9 bases that match TRBD1. Losses at the gene ends were 4 bases for V and 4 bases for J; bases not matched to a gene: 11. CDR1 SGHNT and CDR2 YYREEE come from the germline V gene (reference sequence). The CDR3 loop spans 16 amino acids. CDR3 loop: CASSKVNGQGFYGYTF. The CDR3 DNA reads TGTGCCAGCAGCAAGGTGAACGGACAGGGGTTCTATGGCTACACCTTC.

V gene TRBV6-1 combines with J gene TRBJ1-4; D ambiguous. This CDR3 spans 14 amino acids. Between the trimmed V and J ends, which lost 4 bases and 3 bases, there was a span of 9 bases. Germline assignment: CDR1 MNHNS and CDR2 SASEGT. Written as DNA, the CDR3 is TGTGCCAGCAGTGTGGCGGGCGCTAATGAAAAACTGTTTTTT. Protein product: CASSVAGANEKLFF.

The chain uses TRBV4-1 and TRBJ1-4; 7 bases line up with TRBD1. With 4 bases clipped from V and 4 bases from J, the junction kept 12 bases outside the gene matches. Germline V gene data show CDR1 as MGHRA and CDR2 as YSYEKL. The CDR3 has 17 residues. The CDR3, as DNA: TGCGCCAGCAGCCTCGCACCCCCGGGACAGATTAATGAAAAACTGTTTTTT. Amino acid sequence: CASSLAPPGQINEKLFF.

V is TRBV2 and J is TRBJ2-3; 10 nucleotides match TRBD1. This CDR3 comprises 14 residues. Germline CDR1 SNHLY, CDR2 FYNNEI. The trim removed 5 bases at V and 3 bases at J, leaving 2 bases unmatched. The CDR3 nucleotides are TGTGCCAGCAGTAAGGGACAGGGGACAGATACGCAGTATTTT. It is translated as CASSKGQGTDTQYF.

The CDR3 bases are TGCGCCAGCAGCCAACAGAATTCACCCCTCCACTTT. This sequence encodes CASSQQNSPLHF. This chain uses TRBV4-1 with TRBJ1-6; no definite D call. The germline CDR1 and CDR2 sequences are MGHRA and YSYEKL. The CDR3 has 12 amino acids. Trimming stripped 2 bases from V and 7 bases from J, with 3 bases between.